One TCR beta chain is described in this entry. The data originate from a study of blood T cell repertoires in COVID-19. Study-wide background: The United States, Italy and Spain supplied acute and convalescent COVID-19 samples. T cells, B-cell-depleted T cells, or PBMCs provided the cDNA or gDNA that served as material.

Source study methods: It was from reference gene primer amplification that nucleated cell counts were estimated. Sequencing used immunoSEQ multiplex PCR; TCRdb keeps in-frame clones, though not all of them. The DNA gave D and trimming, while V, J and clone size come from that table. The sample lists about 250,000 clones, almost 90% occurring once. The TCR sequence derives from a man at least 80 years old with acute or convalescent COVID-19. Sequenced material: peripheral blood.

The CDR3 protein is CASSDGAKRLSGNTIYF. CDR3 bases: TGTGCCAGCAGTGATGGGGCCAAACGGCTCTCTGGAAACACCATATATTTT. This chain links TRBV2 with TRBJ1-3; D perhaps matches TRBD1 (5 bases). V gave up 3 bases and J gave up 0 bases, with 15 bases separating them. The CDR3 is made up of 17 amino acids. Germline loops: CDR1 SNHLY, CDR2 FYNNEI.